The clone carrying this TCR beta chain was recorded only once. Its specificity is unknown. This sample was taken from a study of beta chain features in type 1 diabetes. Across the whole study: Patients shared similar age, gender and cell yields with healthy donors. General study findings and limits: Sampled from patients, naive, central memory and Treg TCRB repertoires appeared more similar than those sampled from healthy donors. TCRB CDR3s from Type 1 diabetes patients were moderately but significantly shorter in all four CD4+ subsets. Any HLA effect on TCRB rearrangement was left unresolved by small sub-analyses.

Since all of the isolated RNA was reverse transcribed, expressed TCRB transcripts were what got sequenced. Clones were sequenced by immunoSEQ multiplex PCR, and TCRdb holds only the in-frame ones, with some missing. Of about 620,000 clones listed, roughly a sixth are singletons. The specimen was naive CD4+ T cells from blood. The sequence derives from a man between 18 and 35 years old in good health.

The CDR3 DNA follows: TGTGCCAGCAGCGCCCAAATCGGTGTTAACTATGGCTACACCTTC. Encoded protein: CASSAQIGVNYGYTF. The chain is built from TRBV5-6 and TRBJ1-2; D gene unclear. Trimming cost V 4 bases and J 1 base, with 14 bases left between them. Germline V lookup: CDR1 SGHDT, CDR2 YYEEEE. The CDR3 loop spans 15 amino acids.